The 22 T cell receptor beta chains in this list originate from one sample, sequenced in a study of T cell responses to AZD1222 COVID-19 vaccine. Method: immunoSEQ multiplex PCR; TCRdb's copy keeps in-frame clones and lacks some. The table lists about 130,000 clones, over 75% of them singletons. The sequencing used peripheral blood, collected on day 0 of AZD1222 vaccination. The receptors originated from an adult in good health.

This clone showed up just once. The rearrangement joins TRBV11-3 to TRBJ2-1, with D possibly TRBD1 on 5 matching bases. Looked up from germline, CDR1 is SGHNT and CDR2 is YENEEA. The CDR3 runs to 13 residues. V was pared by 3 bases and J by 4 bases, with 7 bases between. The DNA for the CDR3 is TGTGCCAGCAGCTTGGGGCGGTACAATGAGCAGTTCTTC. Translation: CASSLGRYNEQFF.

The V and J genes are TRBV7-2 and TRBJ2-7; TRBD2 aligns across 7 bases. The trim removed 1 base at V and 4 bases at J, leaving 4 bases unmatched. The CDR3 has 14 residues. The germline V gene encodes CDR1 SGHTA and CDR2 FQGNSA. CDR3 nucleotide sequence: TGTGCCAGCAGCTTAGGGGAGGGCCGTTACGAGCAGTACTTC. As protein: CASSLGEGRYEQYF.

J is TRBJ2-7 and V is TRBV30; 10 nucleotides agree with TRBD1. V lost 5 bases to trimming and J lost 3 bases; unmatched junction nucleotides: 1. In germline, CDR1 is GTSNPN, CDR2 SVGIG (reference sequence). CDR3 length: 12 residues. The DNA for the CDR3 is TGTGCCTGGGGGACAGGGGTCTACGAGCAGTACTTC. Translating gives CAWGTGVYEQYF.

This chain links TRBV6-5 with TRBJ2-7, with D unclear. Germline V gene sequence: CDR1 MNHEY, CDR2 SVGAGI. This CDR3 comprises 13 residues. The germline V and J ends were trimmed by 3 bases and 6 bases, with 12 bases remaining between them. The CDR3 reads CASSYAATSEQYF. For the CDR3, the DNA is TGTGCCAGCAGTTATGCGGCAACGAGCGAGCAGTACTTC.

The chain uses TRBV28 and TRBJ2-7; D is uncertain. There are 14 residues in the CDR3. Trimming removed 6 bases from V and 2 bases from J, with 14 bases in between. CDR1 and CDR2 from the germline V gene are MDHEN and SYDVKM. CDR3 nucleotides: TGTGCCAGCAGGACCCCGGGCCCCCCCTACGAGCAGTACTTC. It specifies CASRTPGPPYEQYF.

The CDR3 sequence: CASNSRAEHYNEQFF. The CDR3 DNA reads TGTGCCAGCAATAGTAGGGCGGAACACTACAATGAGCAGTTCTTC. V gene TRBV9 combines with J gene TRBJ2-1; D gene unclear. This CDR3 spans 15 amino acids. In germline, CDR1 is SGDLS, CDR2 YYNGEE. V was shortened by 6 bases and J by 3 bases, with 16 bases between the two germline ends.

In its sample, this clone was seen once. This chain links TRBV9 with TRBJ2-7, with TRBD1 identical over 10 bases. This CDR3 has 12 amino acids. Germline-derived CDR1 and CDR2 are SGDLS and YYNGEE. V lost 8 bases and J lost 5; bases outside the gene matches: 4. The CDR3 DNA follows: TGTGCCAGAGCGACAGGGGGCCACGAGCAGTACTTC. Translating it yields CARATGGHEQYF.

This chain's CDR3 is CAMTLGGTNNQPQHF. The DNA for the CDR3 is TGTGCCATGACCTTGGGGGGGACTAACAATCAGCCCCAGCATTTT. The gene calls are TRBV10-3 and TRBJ1-5, with a tentative D call TRBD1 (5 bases). V gave up 9 bases and J gave up 3 bases, with 18 bases separating them. The CDR3 loop spans 15 amino acids. CDR1 and CDR2 (germline): ENHRY, SYGVKD.

J is TRBJ2-7 and V is TRBV7-2, with D uncertain. The CDR3 loop spans 13 amino acids. From germline, CDR1 is SGHTA and CDR2 FQGNSA. Trimming left V 5 bases short and J 12 bases short, with 20 bases between. The CDR3 is CASSQRSLVGGYF. The CDR3 DNA follows: TGTGCCAGCAGCCAGAGGTCGCTAGTAGGCGGGTACTTC.

This sequence joins TRBV24-1 and TRBJ1-2; D unclear. The CDR3 is 13 residues long. Germline-derived CDR1 and CDR2 are KGHDR and SFDVKD. Trimming shortened V by 1 base and J by 5 bases, and 7 bases separated the two germline ends. The DNA for the CDR3 is TGTGCCACCAGTGATTTAGCCCCATATGGCTACACCTTC. Translated: CATSDLAPYGYTF.

The V call is TRBV5-1, the J call TRBJ2-3; D gene ambiguous. This CDR3 region has 14 residues. The germline CDR1 and CDR2 sequences are SGHRS and YFSETQ. Trimming stripped 0 bases from V and 4 bases from J, with 9 bases between. CDR3 residues: CASSLVGGPDTQYF. For the CDR3, the DNA is TGCGCCAGCAGCTTGGTTGGTGGGCCAGATACGCAGTATTTT.

This clone was counted between two and nine times. The CDR3, as DNA: TGCGCCAGCAGCACCAAAGGGGGCCGGCAGGGGGCGAACACCGGGGAGCTGTTTTTT. The encoded protein is CASSTKGGRQGANTGELFF. V is TRBV4-1 and J is TRBJ2-2, with TRBD1 matching over 7 bases. Germline V CDR1 and CDR2: MGHRA, YSYEKL. There are 19 residues in the CDR3. The J segment lost 0 bases and the V segment lost 5 bases, leaving 15 bases of the junction unmatched.

This rearrangement joins TRBV7-9 to TRBJ1-2; no definite D call. V lost 5 bases and J 6 bases, leaving 10 bases between the germline ends. CDR3 length equals 12 residues. Germline-derived CDR1 and CDR2 are SEHNR and FQNEAQ (reference sequence). In DNA form, the CDR3 reads TGTGCCAGCAGCCCTCGGATCGATGGCTACACCTTC. Translated, it gives CASSPRIDGYTF.

The genes are TRBV19 and TRBJ1-5; tentative D call: TRBD1 (5 bases). Trimming cost V 1 base and J 7 bases, with 14 bases left between them. This CDR3 contains 15 residues. Germline V CDR1 and CDR2: LNHDA, SQIVND (reference sequence). This CDR3 is CASSIGGGGGQPQHF. CDR3 sequence (DNA): TGTGCCAGTAGTATAGGGGGGGGAGGCGGGCAGCCCCAGCATTTT.

The V call is TRBV7-9, the J call TRBJ2-1; 11 nucleotides align to TRBD2. CDR1 is SEHNR and CDR2 is FQNEAQ in the germline V gene (reference sequence). J gave up 7 bases and V 7 bases, and 3 bases lay outside the gene matches. The CDR3 sequence is 13 residues long. The CDR3 DNA reads as TGTGCCAGCAACCTAGCGGGGGGAAATGAGCAGTTCTTC. It yields the protein CASNLAGGNEQFF.

The chain has TRBV9 and TRBJ2-1, with D perhaps TRBD1 (6 bases). The germline gives CDR1 SGDLS, CDR2 YYNGEE. CDR3 length equals 15 residues. The ends were cut back, 2 bases at V and 2 bases at J, with 11 bases in the middle. The CDR3 spells CASSVRQDPYNEQFF. DNA of the CDR3: TGTGCCAGCAGCGTGAGACAGGACCCCTACAATGAGCAGTTCTTC.

Only one count was recorded for this clone. The chain joins TRBV14 to TRBJ2-1; perhaps D is TRBD1 or TRBD2 (5 bases each). V was pared by 1 base and J by 7 bases, with 26 bases between. The CDR3 loop spans 19 amino acids. Germline V CDR1 and CDR2: SGHDN, FVKESK. The CDR3 reads CASSQGVSLGRTYLNEQFF. DNA for the CDR3: TGTGCCAGCAGCCAAGGTGTCTCTTTGGGACGCACTTACTTAAATGAGCAGTTCTTC.

CDR3 DNA sequence: TGTGCCTGGAGTGTAAAGGGGGGGAGTCAGCCCCAGCATTTT. It yields the protein CAWSVKGGSQPQHF. The J gene is TRBJ1-5, the V gene TRBV30; a weak D match, TRBD1 (6 bases). CDR3 length: 14 residues. The V gene's germline CDR1 is GTSNPN and CDR2 SVGIG (reference sequence). V lost 0 bases to trimming and J lost 6 bases, with 12 bases between them.

This rearrangement joins TRBV6-2 or TRBV6-3 to TRBJ2-6; 9 nucleotides line up with TRBD2. Germline V gene data show CDR1 as MNHEY and CDR2 as SVGEGT. V trimming: 6 bases; J trimming: 2 bases; junction bases outside the gene matches: 14. CDR3 length equals 19 residues. The chain's CDR3 is CASSSTPGTSRPGANVLTF. CDR3 in DNA: TGTGCCAGCAGCTCAACACCCGGGACTAGCCGACCTGGGGCCAACGTCCTGACTTTC.

The CDR3 nucleotides read TGCGCCAGCAGCTTGGACAGGGGGCAATATGGCTACACCTTC. Translated: CASSLDRGQYGYTF. This sequence joins TRBV5-1 and TRBJ1-2; TRBD1 agrees at 9 bases. Germline CDR1 is SGHRS and CDR2 is YFSETQ. The CDR3 runs to 14 residues. J gave up 5 bases and V 0 bases, and 2 bases lay outside the gene matches. Looking up the rest from reference TRBV5-1 and TRBJ1-2 gives the full variable domain: KAGVTQTPRYLIKTRGQQVTLSCSPISGHRSVSWYQQTPGQGLQFLFEYFSETQRNKGNFPGRFSGRQFSNSRSEMNVSTLELGDSALYLCASSLDRGQYGYTFGSGTRLTVV.

This rearrangement joins TRBV10-3 to TRBJ2-7; 7 bases are a match to TRBD2. The CDR3 extends over 12 amino acids. V lost 8 bases and J lost 2; bases outside the gene matches: 3. Germline V lookup: CDR1 ENHRY, CDR2 SYGVKD. In nucleotides, the CDR3 is TGTGCCATCGGGCTAGCGGCCTACGAGCAGTACTTC. Its translation is CAIGLAAYEQYF.

DNA for the CDR3: TGTGCCAGCTCACCATGGACAGGTATAAAGAACACTGAAGCTTTCTTT. This encodes CASSPWTGIKNTEAFF. This chain uses TRBV18 with TRBJ1-1, with 7 bases that match TRBD1. The CDR3 spans 16 residues. Germline assignment: CDR1 KGHSH and CDR2 LQKENI. J gave up 1 base and V 2 bases, and 7 bases lay outside the gene matches.